This T cell receptor beta chain came from a study of blood T cells in healthy people across ages. Points from the study as a whole: Across the age range, TCR beta diversity per million T cells fell in a roughly linear way.

V shed 5 bases, J shed 3 bases, and the junction held 4 bases outside the gene matches. From germline, CDR1 is MNHNS and CDR2 SASEGT. The CDR3 covers 13 residues. This clonotype has ten or more counts. Its antigen is as yet unknown. Next came a second PCR, run for about 7 to 12 cycles, which used a sample-barcoded 5' primer along with a J-beta primer mix. TCRdb redid the calling of the 5' RACE reads with MiXCR, one entry per CDR3 protein. The sample records approximately 810,000 distinct CDR3 sequences, about 30% being singletons. V gene TRBV6-1 combines with J gene TRBJ2-7; 7 bases are shared with TRBD1. This clonotype originated in a woman of 80 years or more in good health. Sequencing was performed on blood. CDR3 sequence (DNA): TGTGCCAGCAGTCAGGGACAGTACTACGAGCAGTACTTC. This codes for CASSQGQYYEQYF.